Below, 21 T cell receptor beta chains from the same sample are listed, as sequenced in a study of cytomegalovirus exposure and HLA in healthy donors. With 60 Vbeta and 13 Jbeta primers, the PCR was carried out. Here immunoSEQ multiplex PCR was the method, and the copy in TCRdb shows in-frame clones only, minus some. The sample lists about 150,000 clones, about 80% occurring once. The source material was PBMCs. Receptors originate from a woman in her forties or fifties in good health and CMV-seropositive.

For the CDR3, the DNA is TGTGCCAGCAGCCTCACAGGGGGCTATGGCGAAAAACTGTTTTTT. Protein: CASSLTGGYGEKLFF. The V call is TRBV9, the J call TRBJ1-4, with 9 bases identical to TRBD1. Germline CDR1 SGDLS, CDR2 YYNGEE. The CDR3 loop spans 15 amino acids. J was trimmed by 8 bases and V by 4 bases; bases with no gene match: 9.

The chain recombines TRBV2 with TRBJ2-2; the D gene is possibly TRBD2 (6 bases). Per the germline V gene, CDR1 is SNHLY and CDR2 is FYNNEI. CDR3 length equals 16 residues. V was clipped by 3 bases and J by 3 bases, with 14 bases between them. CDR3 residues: CASSEGKTGDTGELFF. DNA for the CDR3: TGTGCCAGCAGTGAGGGAAAAACGGGGGACACCGGGGAGCTGTTTTTT.

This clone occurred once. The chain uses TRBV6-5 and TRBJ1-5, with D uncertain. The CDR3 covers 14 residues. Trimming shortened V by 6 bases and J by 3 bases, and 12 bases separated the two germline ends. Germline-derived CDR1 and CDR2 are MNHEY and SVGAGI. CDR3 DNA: TGTGCCAGCAGCTTGACTATGTTCAATCAGCCCCAGCATTTT. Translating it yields CASSLTMFNQPQHF.

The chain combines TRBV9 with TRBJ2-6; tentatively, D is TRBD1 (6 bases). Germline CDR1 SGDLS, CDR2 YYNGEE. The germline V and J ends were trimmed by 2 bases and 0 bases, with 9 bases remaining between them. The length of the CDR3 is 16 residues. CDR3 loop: CASSVTGLSGANVLTF. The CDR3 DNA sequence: TGTGCCAGCAGCGTGACAGGACTCTCTGGGGCCAACGTCCTGACTTTC.

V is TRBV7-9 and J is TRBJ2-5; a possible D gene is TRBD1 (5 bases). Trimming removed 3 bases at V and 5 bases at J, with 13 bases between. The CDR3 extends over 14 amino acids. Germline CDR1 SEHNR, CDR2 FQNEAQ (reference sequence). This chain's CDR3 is CASSLVGHGETQYF. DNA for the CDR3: TGTGCCAGCAGCTTGGTAGGACATGGGGAGACCCAGTACTTC.

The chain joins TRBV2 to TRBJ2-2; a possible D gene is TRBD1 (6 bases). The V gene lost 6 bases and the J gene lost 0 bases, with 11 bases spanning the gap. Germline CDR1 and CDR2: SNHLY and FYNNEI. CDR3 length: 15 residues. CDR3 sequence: CASRGTTANTGELFF. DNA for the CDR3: TGTGCCAGCAGGGGGACAACGGCGAACACCGGGGAGCTGTTTTTT.

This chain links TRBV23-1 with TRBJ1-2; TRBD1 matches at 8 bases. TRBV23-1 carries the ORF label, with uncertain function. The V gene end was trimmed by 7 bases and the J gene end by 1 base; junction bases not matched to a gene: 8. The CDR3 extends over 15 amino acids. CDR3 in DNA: TGCGCCAGCAACCCGACAGGGGAGATTAACTATGGCTACACCTTC. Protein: CASNPTGEINYGYTF.

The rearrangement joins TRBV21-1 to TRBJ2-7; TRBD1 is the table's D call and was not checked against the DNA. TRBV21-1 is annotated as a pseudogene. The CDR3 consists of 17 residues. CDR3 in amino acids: CASSSQCEGAHQDEQYF. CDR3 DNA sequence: TGTGCCAGCAGCTCACAGTGTGAGGGGGCCCACCAAGACGAGCAGTACTTC.

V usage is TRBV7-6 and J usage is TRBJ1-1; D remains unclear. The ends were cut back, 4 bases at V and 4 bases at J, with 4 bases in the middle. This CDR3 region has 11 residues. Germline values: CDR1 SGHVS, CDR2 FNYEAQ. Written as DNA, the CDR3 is TGTGCCAGCAGCTCCGGCACTGAAGCTTTCTTT. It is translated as CASSSGTEAFF.

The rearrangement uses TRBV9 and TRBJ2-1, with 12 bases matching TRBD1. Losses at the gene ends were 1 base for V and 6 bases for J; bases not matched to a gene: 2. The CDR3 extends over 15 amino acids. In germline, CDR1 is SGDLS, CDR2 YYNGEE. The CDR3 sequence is CASSVPGQGANEQFF. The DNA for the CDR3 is TGTGCCAGCAGCGTACCGGGACAGGGGGCCAATGAGCAGTTCTTC.

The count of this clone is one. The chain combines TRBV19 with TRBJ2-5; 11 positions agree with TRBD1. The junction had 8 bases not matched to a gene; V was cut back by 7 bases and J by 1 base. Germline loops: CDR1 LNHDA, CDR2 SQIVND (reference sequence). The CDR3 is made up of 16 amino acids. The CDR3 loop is CASTGTGGLGQETQYF. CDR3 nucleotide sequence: TGTGCCAGTACCGGGACAGGGGGTTTGGGCCAAGAGACCCAGTACTTC.

As DNA, the CDR3 is TGTGCCAGCAGTCATGACCCCCGGGGAGAGCAGTACTTC. Amino acids: CASSHDPRGEQYF. J is TRBJ2-7 and V is TRBV28, with D maybe TRBD2 (5 bases). V was cut by 5 bases and J by 7 bases, with 15 bases left in between. CDR3 length: 13 amino acids. From germline, CDR1 is MDHEN and CDR2 SYDVKM.

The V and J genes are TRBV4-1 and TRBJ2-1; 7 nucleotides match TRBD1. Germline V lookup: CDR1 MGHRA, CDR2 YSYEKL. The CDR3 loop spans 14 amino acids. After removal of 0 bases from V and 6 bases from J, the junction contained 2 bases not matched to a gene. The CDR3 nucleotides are TGCGCCAGCAGCCAAGAGACAGGGTCCAATGAGCAGTTCTTC. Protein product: CASSQETGSNEQFF.

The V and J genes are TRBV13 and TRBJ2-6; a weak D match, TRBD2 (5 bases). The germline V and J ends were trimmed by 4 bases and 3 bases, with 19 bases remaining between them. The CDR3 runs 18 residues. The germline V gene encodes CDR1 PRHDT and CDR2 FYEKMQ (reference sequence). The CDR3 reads CASSSHGSYEGGANVLTF. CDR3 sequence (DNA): TGTGCCAGCAGCTCTCACGGGTCCTACGAGGGTGGGGCCAACGTCCTGACTTTC. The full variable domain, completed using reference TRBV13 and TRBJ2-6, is AAGVIQSPRHLIKEKRETATLKCYPIPRHDTVYWYQQGPGQDPQFLISFYEKMQSDKGSIPDRFSAQQFSDYHSELNMSSLELGDSALYFCASSSHGSYEGGANVLTFGAGSRLTVL.

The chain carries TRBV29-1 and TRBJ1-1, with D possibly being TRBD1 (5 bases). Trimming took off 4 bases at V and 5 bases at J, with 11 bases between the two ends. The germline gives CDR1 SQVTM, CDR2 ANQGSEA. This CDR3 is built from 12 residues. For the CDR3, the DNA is TGCAGCGTTGCCCGGGGGGAAACTGAAGCTTTCTTT. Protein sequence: CSVARGETEAFF.

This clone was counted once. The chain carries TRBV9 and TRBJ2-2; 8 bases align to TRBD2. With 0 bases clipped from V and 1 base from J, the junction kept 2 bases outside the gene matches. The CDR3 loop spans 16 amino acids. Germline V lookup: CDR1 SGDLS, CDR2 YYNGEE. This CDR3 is CASSVVTSGNTGELFF. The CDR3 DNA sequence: TGTGCCAGCAGCGTAGTAACTAGCGGGAACACCGGGGAGCTGTTTTTT.

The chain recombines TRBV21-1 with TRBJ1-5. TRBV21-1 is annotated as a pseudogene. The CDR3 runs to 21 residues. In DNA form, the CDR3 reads TGTGCCAGCAGTATAAACCAGGTAATTTTTGGGGGGGGAGGAAGGAATCAGCCCCAGCATTTT. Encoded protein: CASSINQVIFGGGGRNQPQHF.

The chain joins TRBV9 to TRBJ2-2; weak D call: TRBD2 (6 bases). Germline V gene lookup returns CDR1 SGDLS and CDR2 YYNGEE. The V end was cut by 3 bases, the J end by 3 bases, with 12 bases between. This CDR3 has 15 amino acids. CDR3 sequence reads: CASSGRGGYTGELFF. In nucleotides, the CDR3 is TGTGCCAGCAGCGGGCGGGGTGGGTACACCGGGGAGCTGTTTTTT.

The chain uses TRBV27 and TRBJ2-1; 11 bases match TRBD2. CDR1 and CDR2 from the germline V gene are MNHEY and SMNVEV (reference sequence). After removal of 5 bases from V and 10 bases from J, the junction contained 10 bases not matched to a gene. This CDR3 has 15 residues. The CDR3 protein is CASSKRGSGGVEQFF. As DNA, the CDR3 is TGTGCCAGCAGTAAGCGGGGTAGCGGGGGGGTAGAGCAGTTCTTC.

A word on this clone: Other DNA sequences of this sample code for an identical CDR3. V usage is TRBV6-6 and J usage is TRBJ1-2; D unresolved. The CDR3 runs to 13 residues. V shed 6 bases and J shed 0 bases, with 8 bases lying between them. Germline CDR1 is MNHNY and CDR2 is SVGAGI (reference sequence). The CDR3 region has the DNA TGTGCCAGCAGCCCCGGAGCTAACTATGGCTACACCTTC. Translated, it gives CASSPGANYGYTF.

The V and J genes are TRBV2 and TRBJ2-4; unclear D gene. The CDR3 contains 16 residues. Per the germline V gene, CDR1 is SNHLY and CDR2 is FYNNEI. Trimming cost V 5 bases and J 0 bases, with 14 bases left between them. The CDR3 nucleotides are TGTGCCAGCAGTAACTCCCCTTTGATAGCCAAAAACATTCAGTACTTC. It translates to CASSNSPLIAKNIQYF.